This T cell receptor beta chain was recorded in a study of early T cells in non-severe SARS-CoV-2 infection. About the study: The sequenced material was bulk RNA from unsorted whole blood, and its chains were unpaired.

Study conclusions and caveats: Private and CD4 specificities were missed by VDJdb matching, skewed to anti-spike CD8.

The sample holds many counts of this clonotype. The antigen remains undetermined. Germline V gene lookup returns CDR1 SGHTA and CDR2 FQGNSA. V gave up 2 bases and J gave up 0 bases, with 9 bases separating them. The CDR3 contains 15 residues. The library protocol tagged individual cDNA molecules with unique molecular identifiers. Using its own MiXCR run on the 5' RACE reads, TCRdb lists one record per CDR3 protein. The data contain tens of thousands of distinct CDR3 sequences, under 15% of them seen just once; the ten biggest clones take up 4.5% to 5.5%. This sequence was found in an adult who was a healthcare worker with PCR-confirmed SARS-CoV-2 infection or an uninfected control (not recorded which). The sample consisted of whole blood. V is TRBV7-2 and J is TRBJ2-3; D unclear. The CDR3: CASSLMSLSTDTQYF. The CDR3 region has the DNA TGTGCCAGCAGCTTAATGTCCTTGAGCACAGATACGCAGTATTTT.